This is a list of T cell receptor beta chains from one sample in a study of lung T cells in sarcoidosis with Löfgren's syndrome. MiXCR was run by TCRdb on the reads, yielding one entry per CDR3 protein. The table lists about 19,000 distinct CDR3 sequences, approximately 22% of them singletons. Specimen: CD4+ T cells from bronchoalveolar lavage. The receptors were gathered from a human donor with sarcoidosis (Löfgren's syndrome or another form), or a control subject (not recorded which). Both conserved end residues are part of each CDR3. The D gene is left open where the match is weak. Clone size, where shown, is once, few, many, or a class for clones that have expanded.

clone_size: many; v_call: TRBV28; d_call: TRBD2; j_call: TRBJ2-1; cdr3_nt: TGTGCCAGCAGTTCTCGGACTAGCGGGTTCAGGAGGGGCTACAATGAGCAGTTCTTC; cdr3_aa: CASSSRTSGFRRGYNEQFF
clone_size: once; v_call: TRBV19; d_call: .; j_call: TRBJ1-4; cdr3_nt: TGTGCCAGTAGTTTCCGGGGCAGTAGTGAAAAACTGTTTTTT; cdr3_aa: CASSFRGSSEKLFF
clone_size: many; v_call: TRBV3-1; d_call: TRBD2; j_call: TRBJ2-5; cdr3_nt: TGTGCCAGCAGCGCACTAGCGGGAGTTGAGACCCAGTACTTC; cdr3_aa: CASSALAGVETQYF
clone_size: few; v_call: TRBV2; d_call: TRBD2; j_call: TRBJ2-1; cdr3_nt: TGTGCCAGCAGTGAACGGGCGGGAGGGGGCGATGAGCAGTTCTTC; cdr3_aa: CASSERAGGGDEQFF
clone_size: many; v_call: TRBV28; d_call: .; j_call: TRBJ2-5; cdr3_nt: TGTGCCAGCAGTTTGGGTAGCATCCCCCAAGAGACCCAGTACTTC; cdr3_aa: CASSLGSIPQETQYF
clone_size: few; v_call: TRBV30; d_call: .; j_call: TRBJ1-1; cdr3_nt: TGTGCCTGGAGTGTACGAAGAACAGGTGATGAAGCTTTCTTT; cdr3_aa: CAWSVRRTGDEAFF
clone_size: many; v_call: TRBV3-1; d_call: TRBD1; j_call: TRBJ1-2; cdr3_nt: TGTGCCAGCAGCGAGGGACAGGGGGTTCCCGGTGGCTACACCTTC; cdr3_aa: CASSEGQGVPGGYTF
clone_size: many; v_call: TRBV28; d_call: .; j_call: TRBJ1-5; cdr3_nt: TGTGCCAGCACCCGTAGGGGGCAGCCCCAGCATTTT; cdr3_aa: CASTRRGQPQHF
clone_size: many; v_call: TRBV20-1; d_call: .; j_call: TRBJ2-5; cdr3_nt: TGCAGTGCTAGAAGAACAGGGAGCCTTGTGGCCCAGTACTTC; cdr3_aa: CSARRTGSLVAQYF
clone_size: many; v_call: TRBV24-1; d_call: .; j_call: TRBJ1-4; cdr3_nt: TGTGCCACCAGTGATCCTCAGGGAGGTGGCGAAAAACTGTTTTTT; cdr3_aa: CATSDPQGGGEKLFF
clone_size: many; v_call: TRBV19; d_call: TRBD2; j_call: TRBJ2-1; cdr3_nt: TGTGCCAGTAGTAGAGATAGCGGGAGCCTTTACAATGAGCAGTTCTTC; cdr3_aa: CASSRDSGSLYNEQFF
clone_size: few; v_call: TRBV29-1; d_call: .; j_call: TRBJ2-3; cdr3_nt: TGCAGCGTGGGAGTCCGCACAGATACGCAGTATTTT; cdr3_aa: CSVGVRTDTQYF
clone_size: many; v_call: TRBV5-4; d_call: .; j_call: TRBJ2-1; cdr3_nt: TGTGCCAGCACCAGGGCGGGGTGGTATGTATACAATGAGCAGTTCTTC; cdr3_aa: CASTRAGWYVYNEQFF
clone_size: once; v_call: TRBV12-3/TRBV12-4; d_call: TRBD2; j_call: TRBJ2-1; cdr3_nt: TGTGCCACGAGGACTAGCGAAAAGACAGATGAGCAGTGCTTC; cdr3_aa: CATRTSEKTDEQCF
clone_size: .; v_call: TRBV20-1; d_call: .; j_call: TRBJ2-7; cdr3_nt: TGCGGTGCGCAACAGGGATACGAGCAGTACTTC; cdr3_aa: CGAQQGYEQYF
clone_size: medium-sized; v_call: TRBV6-2/TRBV6-3; d_call: .; j_call: TRBJ1-6; cdr3_nt: TGTGCCAGCAGTTACGATCCGGGGGCTAATTCACCCCTCCACTTT; cdr3_aa: CASSYDPGANSPLHF
clone_size: many; v_call: TRBV6-2/TRBV6-3; d_call: .; j_call: TRBJ2-7; cdr3_nt: TGTGCCAGCAGTCCTCGAGATTGGGGGGACCTAAACTACGAGCAGTACTTC; cdr3_aa: CASSPRDWGDLNYEQYF
clone_size: few; v_call: TRBV5-4; d_call: .; j_call: TRBJ1-1; cdr3_nt: TGTGCCAGCAGCTTGGACAGGATAAGGTTGAACACTGAAGCTTTCTTT; cdr3_aa: CASSLDRIRLNTEAFF
clone_size: many; v_call: TRBV7-2; d_call: .; j_call: TRBJ2-7; cdr3_nt: TGTGCCAGCAGCCCAAGCTACGAGCAGTACTTC; cdr3_aa: CASSPSYEQYF
clone_size: .; v_call: TRBV12-3/TRBV12-4; d_call: TRBD1; j_call: TRBJ2-3; cdr3_nt: TGTGCCAGCAGTGAAACAGGGGGGCCAGATACGCAGTATTTT; cdr3_aa: CASSETGGPDTQYF
clone_size: many; v_call: TRBV3-1; d_call: .; j_call: TRBJ1-1; cdr3_nt: TGTGCCAGCAGCCAAGGGGACGGCTCCCTAGAAGCTTTCTTT; cdr3_aa: CASSQGDGSLEAFF
clone_size: few; v_call: TRBV4-2; d_call: .; j_call: TRBJ2-1; cdr3_nt: TGTGCCAGCAGCCTTTCGAGCGCGGGCTCCTTCAATGAGCAGTTCTTC; cdr3_aa: CASSLSSAGSFNEQFF
clone_size: many; v_call: TRBV19; d_call: .; j_call: TRBJ1-5; cdr3_nt: TGTGCCAGTAGTCAAAATCAGCCCCAGCATTTT; cdr3_aa: CASSQNQPQHF
clone_size: medium-sized; v_call: TRBV4-2; d_call: .; j_call: TRBJ1-1; cdr3_nt: TGTGCCAGCAGCCCGGTCATGGAAAACACTGAAGCTTTCTTT; cdr3_aa: CASSPVMENTEAFF
clone_size: many; v_call: TRBV7-2; d_call: .; j_call: TRBJ2-7; cdr3_nt: TGTGCCAGCAGCTTATTAGGGGGTCTATCCTACGAGCAGTACTTC; cdr3_aa: CASSLLGGLSYEQYF
clone_size: .; v_call: TRBV7-9; d_call: .; j_call: TRBJ1-1; cdr3_nt: TGTGCCAGCAGCTTGAGGGTTGCGGAAGCTTTCTTT; cdr3_aa: CASSLRVAEAFF
clone_size: .; v_call: TRBV19; d_call: .; j_call: TRBJ2-1; cdr3_nt: TGTGCCAGTACCTTACGGGAGAATGAGCAGTTCTTC; cdr3_aa: CASTLRENEQFF
clone_size: few; v_call: TRBV4-3; d_call: TRBD1; j_call: TRBJ2-7; cdr3_nt: TGCGCCAGCAGCCAAACGAGACAGGGCGAGCAGTACTTC; cdr3_aa: CASSQTRQGEQYF
clone_size: many; v_call: TRBV20-1; d_call: .; j_call: TRBJ2-2; cdr3_nt: TGCAGTGCTAGAGACCCTGTTAACGGGGAGCTGTTTTTT; cdr3_aa: CSARDPVNGELFF
clone_size: .; v_call: TRBV28; d_call: TRBD2; j_call: TRBJ2-6; cdr3_nt: TGTGCCAGCAGTCCGTTAGCGGGCCTCTCTGGGGCCAACGCCCTGACTTTC; cdr3_aa: CASSPLAGLSGANALTF
clone_size: many; v_call: TRBV24-1; d_call: TRBD2; j_call: TRBJ2-1; cdr3_nt: TGTGCCACCAGTGATCCTTTAGCGGGAGTGGATCTTGGAAATGAGCAGTTCTTC; cdr3_aa: CATSDPLAGVDLGNEQFF
clone_size: many; v_call: TRBV5-4; d_call: TRBD2; j_call: TRBJ2-3; cdr3_nt: TGTGCCAGCCGACGGCGGGAGGGCCACACAGATACGCAGTATTTT; cdr3_aa: CASRRREGHTDTQYF
clone_size: .; v_call: TRBV6-4; d_call: TRBD2; j_call: TRBJ2-3; cdr3_nt: TGTGCCAGCAGTGATTCGGGAGGGCCTGGGGATATGCAGTATTTT; cdr3_aa: CASSDSGGPGDMQYF
clone_size: medium-sized; v_call: TRBV20-1; d_call: TRBD1; j_call: TRBJ1-1; cdr3_nt: TGCAGTGCTGCGACGGGACAGCTTAACACTGAAGCTTTCTTT; cdr3_aa: CSAATGQLNTEAFF
clone_size: many; v_call: TRBV3-1; d_call: .; j_call: TRBJ2-2; cdr3_nt: TGTGCCAGCAGCCAAGTTCGGCCGTACACCGGGGAGCTGTTTTTT; cdr3_aa: CASSQVRPYTGELFF
clone_size: .; v_call: TRBV19; d_call: .; j_call: TRBJ2-7; cdr3_nt: TGTGCCAGTAGTATTCCAGGAGGGTCCACCTACGAGCAGTACTTC; cdr3_aa: CASSIPGGSTYEQYF
clone_size: .; v_call: TRBV11-3; d_call: TRBD2; j_call: TRBJ2-3; cdr3_nt: TGTGCCAGCAGCTTAGGAACACTAGCGGGAGGAGTCACAGATACGCAGTATTTT; cdr3_aa: CASSLGTLAGGVTDTQYF
clone_size: medium-sized; v_call: TRBV27; d_call: .; j_call: TRBJ2-5; cdr3_nt: TGTGCCAGCAGATTCTACTTCCAAGAGACCCAGTACTTC; cdr3_aa: CASRFYFQETQYF
clone_size: many; v_call: TRBV20-1; d_call: .; j_call: TRBJ1-1; cdr3_nt: TGCAGTGCTAGAGACGGGGGTCAAGGGATGAACACTGAAGCTTTCTTT; cdr3_aa: CSARDGGQGMNTEAFF
clone_size: many; v_call: TRBV19; d_call: .; j_call: TRBJ2-3; cdr3_nt: TGTGCCAGTAGTCGGAGATGGATTACAGATACGCAGTATTTT; cdr3_aa: CASSRRWITDTQYF
clone_size: many; v_call: TRBV11-3; d_call: TRBD1; j_call: TRBJ2-1; cdr3_nt: TGTGCCAGCAGCTTGACCAGGGGGCTGAAGCAGTTCTTC; cdr3_aa: CASSLTRGLKQFF
clone_size: .; v_call: TRBV19; d_call: TRBD1; j_call: TRBJ1-2; cdr3_nt: TGTGCCAGTTCGGACAGGAACTATGGCTACACCTTC; cdr3_aa: CASSDRNYGYTF
clone_size: few; v_call: TRBV29-1; d_call: .; j_call: TRBJ2-5; cdr3_nt: TGCAGCGTTGAAGCTGGCTGGGGAGAGACCCAGTACTTC; cdr3_aa: CSVEAGWGETQYF
clone_size: many; v_call: TRBV20-1; d_call: TRBD1; j_call: TRBJ1-2; cdr3_nt: TGCAGTGTAGGGGGGACAGCCTATGGCTACACCTTC; cdr3_aa: CSVGGTAYGYTF
clone_size: medium-sized; v_call: TRBV20-1; d_call: .; j_call: TRBJ2-7; cdr3_nt: TGCAGTGCTTTCTGGGGACTCCGGTCCTACGAGCAGTACTTC; cdr3_aa: CSAFWGLRSYEQYF
clone_size: medium-sized; v_call: TRBV7-6; d_call: TRBD1; j_call: TRBJ1-1; cdr3_nt: TGTGCCAGCAGCGCAAGCCGGAGGGGGCAGACTGAAGCTTTCTTT; cdr3_aa: CASSASRRGQTEAFF
clone_size: once; v_call: TRBV29-1; d_call: .; j_call: TRBJ1-1; cdr3_nt: TGCAGCGTTGAGTACAGTAGGGACACTGAAGCTTTCTTT; cdr3_aa: CSVEYSRDTEAFF
clone_size: many; v_call: TRBV4-3; d_call: .; j_call: TRBJ2-6; cdr3_nt: TGCGCCAGCAGTGGCTCTGGGGCCAACGTCCTGACTTTC; cdr3_aa: CASSGSGANVLTF
clone_size: medium-sized; v_call: TRBV28; d_call: .; j_call: TRBJ2-7; cdr3_nt: TGTGCCAGCAGTGAGACAGGCTACGAGCAGTACTTC; cdr3_aa: CASSETGYEQYF
clone_size: .; v_call: TRBV5-1; d_call: .; j_call: TRBJ1-1; cdr3_nt: TGCGCCAGCAGCTGGACTACAGGGCAGAACACTGAAGCTTTCTTT; cdr3_aa: CASSWTTGQNTEAFF